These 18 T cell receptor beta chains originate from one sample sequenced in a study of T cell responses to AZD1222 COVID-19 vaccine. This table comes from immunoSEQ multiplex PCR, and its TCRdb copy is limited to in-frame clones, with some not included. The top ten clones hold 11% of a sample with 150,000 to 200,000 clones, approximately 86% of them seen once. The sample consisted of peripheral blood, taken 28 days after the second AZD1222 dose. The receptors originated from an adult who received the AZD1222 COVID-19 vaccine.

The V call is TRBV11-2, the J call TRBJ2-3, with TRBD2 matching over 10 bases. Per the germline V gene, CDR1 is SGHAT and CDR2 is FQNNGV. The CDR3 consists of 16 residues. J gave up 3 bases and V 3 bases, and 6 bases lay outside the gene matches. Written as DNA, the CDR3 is TGTGCCAGCAGCTTGAGTAGCGGGGGGACGACAGATACGCAGTATTTT. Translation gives CASSLSSGGTTDTQYF.

CDR3 coding DNA: TGTGCCAGCAGCTTAGGGATCAGGGAAGTCGGTACCTATGGCTACACCTTC. Translated, it gives CASSLGIREVGTYGYTF. The rearrangement links TRBV7-8 to TRBJ1-2; the D gene is possibly TRBD1 (5 bases). This CDR3 region has 17 residues. Trimming removed 1 base at V and 4 bases at J, with 19 bases between. Germline V CDR1 and CDR2: SGHVS, FQNEAQ.

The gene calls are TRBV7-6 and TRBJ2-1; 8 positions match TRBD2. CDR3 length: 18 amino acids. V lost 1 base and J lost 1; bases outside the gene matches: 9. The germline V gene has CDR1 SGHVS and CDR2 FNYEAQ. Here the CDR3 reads CASSLERGGIGSYNEQFF. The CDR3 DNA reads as TGTGCCAGCAGCTTAGAACGGGGGGGCATTGGGTCCTACAATGAGCAGTTCTTC.

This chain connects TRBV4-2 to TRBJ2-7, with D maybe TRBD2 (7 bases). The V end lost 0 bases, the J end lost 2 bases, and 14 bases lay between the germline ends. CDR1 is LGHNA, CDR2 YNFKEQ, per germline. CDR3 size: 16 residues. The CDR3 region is CASSQDWAGAPYEQYF. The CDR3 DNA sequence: TGTGCCAGCAGCCAAGATTGGGCGGGGGCCCCCTACGAGCAGTACTTC.

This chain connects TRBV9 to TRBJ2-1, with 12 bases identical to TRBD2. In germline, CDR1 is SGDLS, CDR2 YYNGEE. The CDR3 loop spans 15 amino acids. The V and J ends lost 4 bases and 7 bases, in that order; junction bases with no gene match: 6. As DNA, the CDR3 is TGTGCCAGCAGCTCTAGCGGGGGGGCCGGGAATGAGCAGTTCTTC. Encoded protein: CASSSSGGAGNEQFF.

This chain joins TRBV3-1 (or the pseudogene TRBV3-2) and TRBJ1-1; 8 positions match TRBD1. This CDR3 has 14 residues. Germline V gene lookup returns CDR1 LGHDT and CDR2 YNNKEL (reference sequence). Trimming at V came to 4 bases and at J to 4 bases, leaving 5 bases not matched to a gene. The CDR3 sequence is CASSLAGGRTEAFF. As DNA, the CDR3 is TGTGCCAGCAGCCTGGCAGGGGGCCGCACTGAAGCTTTCTTT.

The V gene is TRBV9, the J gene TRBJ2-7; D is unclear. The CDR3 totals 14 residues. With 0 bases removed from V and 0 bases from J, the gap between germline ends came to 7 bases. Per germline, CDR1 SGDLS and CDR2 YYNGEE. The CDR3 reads CASSVGTDSYEQYF. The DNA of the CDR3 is TGTGCCAGCAGCGTAGGCACTGACTCCTACGAGCAGTACTTC. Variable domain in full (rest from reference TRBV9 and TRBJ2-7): DSGVTQTPKHLITATGQRVTLRCSPRSGDLSVYWYQQSLDQGLQFLIQYYNGEERAKGNILERFSAQQFPDLHSELNLSSLELGDSALYFCASSVGTDSYEQYFGPGTRLTVT.

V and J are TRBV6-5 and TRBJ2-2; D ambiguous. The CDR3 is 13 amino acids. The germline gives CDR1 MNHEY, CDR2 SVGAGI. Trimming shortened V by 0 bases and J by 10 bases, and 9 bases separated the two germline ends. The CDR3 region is CASSYSAAQELFF. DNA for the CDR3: TGTGCCAGCAGTTACTCGGCGGCACAGGAGCTGTTTTTT.

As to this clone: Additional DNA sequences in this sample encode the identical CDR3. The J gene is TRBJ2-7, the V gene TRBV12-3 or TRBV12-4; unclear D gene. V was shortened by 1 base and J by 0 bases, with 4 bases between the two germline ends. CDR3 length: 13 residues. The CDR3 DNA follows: TGTGCCAGCAGTTTAGGGAGCTCCTACGAGCAGTACTTC. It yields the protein CASSLGSSYEQYF.

CDR3 in amino acids: CASSPDSLYGYTF. The CDR3 region has the DNA TGTGCCAGCAGCCCCGACAGCCTCTATGGCTACACCTTC. The J gene is TRBJ1-2, the V gene TRBV9, with TRBD1 as a possible D gene (5 bases). V gave up 4 bases and J gave up 4 bases, with 11 bases separating them. This CDR3 spans 13 amino acids. The germline CDR1 and CDR2 sequences are SGDLS and YYNGEE.

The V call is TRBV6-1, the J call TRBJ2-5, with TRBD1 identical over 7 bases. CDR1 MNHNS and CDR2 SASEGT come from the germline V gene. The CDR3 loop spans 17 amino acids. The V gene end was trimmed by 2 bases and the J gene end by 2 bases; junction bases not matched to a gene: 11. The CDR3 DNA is TGTGCCAGCAGTGAATACGTGATGACAGGGCGACAAGAGACCCAGTACTTC. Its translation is CASSEYVMTGRQETQYF.

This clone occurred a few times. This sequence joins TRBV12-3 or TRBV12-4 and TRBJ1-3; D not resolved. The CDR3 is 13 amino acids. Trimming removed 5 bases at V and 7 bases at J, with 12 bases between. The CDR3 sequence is CASSTEMGNTIYF. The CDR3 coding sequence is TGTGCCAGCAGTACTGAGATGGGTAACACCATATATTTT.

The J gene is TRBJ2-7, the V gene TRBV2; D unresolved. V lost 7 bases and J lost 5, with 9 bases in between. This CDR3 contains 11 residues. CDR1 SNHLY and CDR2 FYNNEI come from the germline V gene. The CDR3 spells CASKRSNEQYF. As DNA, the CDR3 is TGTGCCAGCAAACGAAGTAACGAGCAGTACTTC.

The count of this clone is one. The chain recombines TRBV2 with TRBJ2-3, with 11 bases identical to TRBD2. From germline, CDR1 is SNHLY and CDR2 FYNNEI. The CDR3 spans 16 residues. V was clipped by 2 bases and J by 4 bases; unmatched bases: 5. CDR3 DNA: TGTGCCAGCAGTGAACTGGCTAGCGGGGGGCCAGATACGCAGTATTTT. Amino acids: CASSELASGGPDTQYF.

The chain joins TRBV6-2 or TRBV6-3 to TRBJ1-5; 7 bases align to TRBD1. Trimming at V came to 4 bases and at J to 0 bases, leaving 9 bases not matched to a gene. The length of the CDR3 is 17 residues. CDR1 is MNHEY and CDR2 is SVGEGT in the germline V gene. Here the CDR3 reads CASSSSLTGNSNQPQHF. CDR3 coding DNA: TGTGCCAGCAGTTCTTCCCTGACAGGGAATAGCAATCAGCCCCAGCATTTT.

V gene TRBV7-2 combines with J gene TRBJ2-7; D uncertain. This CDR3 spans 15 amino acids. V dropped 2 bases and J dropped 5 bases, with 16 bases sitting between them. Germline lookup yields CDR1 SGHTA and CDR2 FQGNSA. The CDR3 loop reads CASSLRVDPRNEQYF. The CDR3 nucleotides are TGTGCCAGCAGCTTAAGGGTAGACCCGAGGAACGAGCAGTACTTC.

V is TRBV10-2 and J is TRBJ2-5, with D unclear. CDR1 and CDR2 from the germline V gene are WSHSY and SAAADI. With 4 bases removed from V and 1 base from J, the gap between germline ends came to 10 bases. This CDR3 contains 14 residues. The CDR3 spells CASSVVGSQETQYF. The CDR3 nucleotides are TGCGCCAGCAGTGTTGTAGGCTCCCAAGAGACCCAGTACTTC.

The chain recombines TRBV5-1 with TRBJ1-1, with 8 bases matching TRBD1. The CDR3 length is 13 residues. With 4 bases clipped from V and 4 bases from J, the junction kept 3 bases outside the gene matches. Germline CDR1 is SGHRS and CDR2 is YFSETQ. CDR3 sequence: CASSRTGPTEAFF. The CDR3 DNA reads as TGCGCCAGCAGCCGGACAGGGCCCACTGAAGCTTTCTTT.